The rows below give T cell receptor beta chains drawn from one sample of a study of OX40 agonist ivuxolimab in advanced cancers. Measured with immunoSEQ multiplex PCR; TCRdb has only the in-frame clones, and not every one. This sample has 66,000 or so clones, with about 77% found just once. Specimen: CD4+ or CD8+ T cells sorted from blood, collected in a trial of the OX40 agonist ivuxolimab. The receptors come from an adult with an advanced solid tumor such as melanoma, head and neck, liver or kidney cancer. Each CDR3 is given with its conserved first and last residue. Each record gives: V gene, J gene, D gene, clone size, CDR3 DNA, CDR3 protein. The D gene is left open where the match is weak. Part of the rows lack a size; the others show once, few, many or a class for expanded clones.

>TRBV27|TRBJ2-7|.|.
TGTGCCAGCAGTTCCCGGGACCTCTACGAGCAGTACTTC
CASSSRDLYEQYF
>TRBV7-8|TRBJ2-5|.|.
TGTGCCAGCAGCTTAGGGGTCCTTCCCCAAGAGACCCAGTACTTC
CASSLGVLPQETQYF
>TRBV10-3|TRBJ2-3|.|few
TGTGCCATCAGGTGGCAGGCCCAAAGCACAGATACGCAGTATTTT
CAIRWQAQSTDTQYF
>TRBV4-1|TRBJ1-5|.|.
TGCGCCAGCAGCCAAGAGCACAGGGCGAGCAATCAGCCCCAGCATTTT
CASSQEHRASNQPQHF
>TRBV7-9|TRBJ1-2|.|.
TGTGCCAGCAGCCCGGACTCAGCTAACTATGGCTACACCTTC
CASSPDSANYGYTF
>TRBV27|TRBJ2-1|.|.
TGTGCCAGTAAAGGGAGTTACTACAATGAGCAGTTCTTC
CASKGSYYNEQFF
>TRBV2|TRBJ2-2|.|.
TGTGCCAGCAGTGAACAAGGGGCTACGAACACCGGGGAGCTGTTTTTT
CASSEQGATNTGELFF
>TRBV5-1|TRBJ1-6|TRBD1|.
TGCGCCAGCAGCCCGGGACAGTATAATTCACCCCTCCACTTT
CASSPGQYNSPLHF
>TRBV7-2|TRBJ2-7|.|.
TGTGCCAGCAGCTTAAGGTGGGGGTTTGACTCCTACGAGCAGTACTTC
CASSLRWGFDSYEQYF
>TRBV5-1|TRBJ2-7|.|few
TGCGCCAGCAGCCCCGGGACTCTCTACGAGCAGTACTTC
CASSPGTLYEQYF
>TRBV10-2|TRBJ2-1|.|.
TGCGCCAGCAGTGAGTCGGGTAATGAGCAGTTCTTC
CASSESGNEQFF
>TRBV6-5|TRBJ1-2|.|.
TGTGCCAGCAGTTACTCGGCCACGTATGGCTACACCTTC
CASSYSATYGYTF
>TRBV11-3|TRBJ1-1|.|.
TGTGCCAGCAGTCTAAGCGGGGATAACACTGAAGCTTTCTTT
CASSLSGDNTEAFF
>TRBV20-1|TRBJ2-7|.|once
TGCAGTGCCTACGACAGTTACGAGCAGTACTTC
CSAYDSYEQYF
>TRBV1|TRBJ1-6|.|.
TGCACCTACACTTACTCGGGGTCGAATAATTCACCCCTCCACTTT
CTYTYSGSNNSPLHF
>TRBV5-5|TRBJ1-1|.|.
TGTGCCAGCACCGACAGGAACACTGAAGCTTTCTTT
CASTDRNTEAFF
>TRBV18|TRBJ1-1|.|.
TGTGCCAGCTCAATCACGGCGAACACTGAAGCTTTCTTT
CASSITANTEAFF
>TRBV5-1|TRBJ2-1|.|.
TGCGCCAGCAGCCTCAGGGATGAGCAGTTCTTC
CASSLRDEQFF
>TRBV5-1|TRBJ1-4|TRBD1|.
TGCGCCAGCAGCTTGGGGACAGGGACTAATGAAAAACTGTTTTTT
CASSLGTGTNEKLFF
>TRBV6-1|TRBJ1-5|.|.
TGTGCCAGCAGTGGGTACAGGGTTAATCAGCCCCAGCATTTT
CASSGYRVNQPQHF
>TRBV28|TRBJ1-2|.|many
TGTGCCAGCAGTCAATCCGGGACAATGGGCTACACCTTC
CASSQSGTMGYTF
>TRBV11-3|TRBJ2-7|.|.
TGTGCCAGCAGCGGGGGGACCACCTACGAGCAGTACTTC
CASSGGTTYEQYF
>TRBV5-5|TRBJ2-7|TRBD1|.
TGTGCCAGCGGTGGGACAGCCAACTTATACGAGCAGTACTTC
CASGGTANLYEQYF
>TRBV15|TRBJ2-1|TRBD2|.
TGTGCCAGCCAAAAGACTAGCGGGCGTTACAATGAGCAGTTCTTC
CASQKTSGRYNEQFF
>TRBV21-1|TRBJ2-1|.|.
TGTGCCAGCAGCAAAGGGTTGGCTGTGGGGGCCGGGTACAATGAGCAGTTCTTC
CASSKGLAVGAGYNEQFF
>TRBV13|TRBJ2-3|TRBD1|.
TGTGCCAGCAGCGAGACAGGGGGAGGTGATACGCAGTATTTT
CASSETGGGDTQYF
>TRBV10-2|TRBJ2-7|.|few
TGCGCCAGCAGTGATTCGACCGGGACCTACGAGCAGTACTTC
CASSDSTGTYEQYF
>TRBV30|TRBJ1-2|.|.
TGTGCCTGGAGGGCCCCTAACTATGGCTACACCTTC
CAWRAPNYGYTF
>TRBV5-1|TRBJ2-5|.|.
TGCGCCAGCAGCTACAGAGGCGGCACCCAAGAGACCCAGTACTTC
CASSYRGGTQETQYF
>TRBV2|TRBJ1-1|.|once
TGTGCCAGCAGTGGCCACATGAGGGACACTGAAGCTTTCTTT
CASSGHMRDTEAFF
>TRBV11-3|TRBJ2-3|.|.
TGTGCCAGCAGCCGTAGTTGGGGGACATTAGACACAGATACGCAGTATTTT
CASSRSWGTLDTDTQYF
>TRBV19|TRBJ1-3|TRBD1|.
TGTGCCAGTGGGACAGGGTCCTCTGGAAACACCATATATTTT
CASGTGSSGNTIYF
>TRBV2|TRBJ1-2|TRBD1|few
TGTGCCAGCAGTCTACAGGGGGACTATGGCTACACCTTC
CASSLQGDYGYTF
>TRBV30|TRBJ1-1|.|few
TGTGCCTGGAACAAGGACCACGGGTACCCTGAAGCTTTCTTT
CAWNKDHGYPEAFF
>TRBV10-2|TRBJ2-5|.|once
TGCGCCAGCAGCTGGGGGCCGGGAGAGACCCAGTACTTC
CASSWGPGETQYF
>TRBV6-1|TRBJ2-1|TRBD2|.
TGTGCCAGCAGTGGGGACTACAACAATGAGCAGTTCTTC
CASSGDYNNEQFF
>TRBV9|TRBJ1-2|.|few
TGTGCCAGCAGCGTAGGCAGCTATGGCTACACCTTC
CASSVGSYGYTF
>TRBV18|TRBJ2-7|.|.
TGTGCCAGCTCACTCCGGACCCCCGAGGGCTCCTACGAGCAGTACTTC
CASSLRTPEGSYEQYF
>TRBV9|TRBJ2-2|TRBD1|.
TGTGCCAGCAGCCCCCGAGGGGGCCCCGGGGAGCTGTTTTTT
CASSPRGGPGELFF
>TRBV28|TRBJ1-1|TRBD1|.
TGTGCCAGCAGTTACCGGGACAGGGGAACTGAAGCTTTCTTT
CASSYRDRGTEAFF
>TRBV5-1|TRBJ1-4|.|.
TGCGCCAGCAGCTTGGGCCGATGGGTCGATGAAAAACTGTTTTTT
CASSLGRWVDEKLFF
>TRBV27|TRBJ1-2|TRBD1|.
TGTGCCAGCAGTCCGGACAGGGGGCAACAGAACTATGGCTACACCTTC
CASSPDRGQQNYGYTF
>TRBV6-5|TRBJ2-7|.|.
TGTGCCAGCAGCTACGCCCTTACTGCGCTCTCCTACGAGCAGTACTTC
CASSYALTALSYEQYF
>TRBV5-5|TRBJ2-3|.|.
TGTGCCAGCAGCTTGGCGGGTGCAGATACGCAGTATTTT
CASSLAGADTQYF
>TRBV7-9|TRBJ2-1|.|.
TGTGCCAGCAGCCCGTGGGGGGCGGACTGGAATGAGCAGTTCTTC
CASSPWGADWNEQFF
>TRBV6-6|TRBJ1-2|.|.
TGTGCCAGCAGTCGGACGGGAGCCTATGGCTACACCTTC
CASSRTGAYGYTF
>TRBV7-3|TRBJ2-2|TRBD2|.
TGTGCCAGCAGCCTCAGCGGGGGCTCGAACACCGGGGAGCTGTTTTTT
CASSLSGGSNTGELFF
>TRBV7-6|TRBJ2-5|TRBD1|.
TGTGCCAGCAGCAACTACGGGCAGGGGGTCGAGACCCAGTACTTC
CASSNYGQGVETQYF
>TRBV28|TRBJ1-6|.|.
TGTGCCAGCAGGGGGACGAGGAGTTCACCCCTCCACTTT
CASRGTRSSPLHF
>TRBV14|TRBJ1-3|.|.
TGTGCCAGCAGCCAAGGGGCGAGCTCTGGAAACACCATATATTTT
CASSQGASSGNTIYF
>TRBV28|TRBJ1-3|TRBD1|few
TGTGCCACCTCACAGGGGGGAAACACTGGAAACACCATATATTTT
CATSQGGNTGNTIYF
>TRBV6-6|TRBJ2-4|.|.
TGTGCCAGCAAAGCCCGGACAGACCTAGCCAAAAACATTCAGTACTTC
CASKARTDLAKNIQYF
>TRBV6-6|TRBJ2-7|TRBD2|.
TGTGCCAGCAGCTTAGCGGGAGTTCTCTACGAGCAGTACTTC
CASSLAGVLYEQYF
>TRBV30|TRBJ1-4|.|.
TGTGCCTGGAGTGACTCGGGGGGGCTCCTCAATGAAAAACTGTTTTTT
CAWSDSGGLLNEKLFF
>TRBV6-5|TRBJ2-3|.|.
TGTGCCAGCAGTTACTCGGGGGCTGGGGATACGCAGTATTTT
CASSYSGAGDTQYF
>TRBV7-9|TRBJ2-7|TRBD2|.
TGTGCCAGCAGTTTCGGGACTAGCGGGGACGAGCAGTACTTC
CASSFGTSGDEQYF
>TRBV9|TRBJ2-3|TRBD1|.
TGTGCCAGCAGCGTAGCTGGGCAGGGGGTTGGGACAGATACGCAGTATTTT
CASSVAGQGVGTDTQYF